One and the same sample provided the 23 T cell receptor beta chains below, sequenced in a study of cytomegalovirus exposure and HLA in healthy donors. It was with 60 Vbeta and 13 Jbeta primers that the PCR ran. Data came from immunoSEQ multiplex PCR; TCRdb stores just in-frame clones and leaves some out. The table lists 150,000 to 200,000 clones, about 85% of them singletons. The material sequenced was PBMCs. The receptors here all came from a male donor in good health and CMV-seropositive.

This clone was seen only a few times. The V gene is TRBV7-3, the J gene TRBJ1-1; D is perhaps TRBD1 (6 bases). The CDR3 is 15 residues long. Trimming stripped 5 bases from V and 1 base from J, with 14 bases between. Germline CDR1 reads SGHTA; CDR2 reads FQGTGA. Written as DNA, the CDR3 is TGTGCCAGCAGCACCACAGGGAACACGAACACTGAAGCTTTCTTT. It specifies CASSTTGNTNTEAFF. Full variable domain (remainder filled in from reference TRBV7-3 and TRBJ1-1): GAGVSQTPSNKVTEKGKYVELRCDPISGHTALYWYRQSLGQGPEFLIYFQGTGAADDSGLPNDRFFAVRPEGSVSTLKIQRTERGDSAVYLCASSTTGNTNTEAFFGQGTRLTVV.

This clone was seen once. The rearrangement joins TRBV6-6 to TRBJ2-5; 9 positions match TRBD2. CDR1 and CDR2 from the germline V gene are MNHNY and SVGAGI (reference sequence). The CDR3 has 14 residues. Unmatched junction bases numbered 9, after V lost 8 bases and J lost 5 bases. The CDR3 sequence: CASLAGVKDETQYF. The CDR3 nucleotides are TGTGCCAGCTTAGCGGGAGTGAAGGATGAGACCCAGTACTTC.

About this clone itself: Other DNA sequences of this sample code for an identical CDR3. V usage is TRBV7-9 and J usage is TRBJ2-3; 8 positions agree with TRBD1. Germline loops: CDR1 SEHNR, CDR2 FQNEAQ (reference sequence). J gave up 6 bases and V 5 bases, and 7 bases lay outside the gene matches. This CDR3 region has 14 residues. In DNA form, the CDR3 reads TGTGCCAGCAGCCTGACAGGGGATACGGATACGCAGTATTTT. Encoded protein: CASSLTGDTDTQYF.

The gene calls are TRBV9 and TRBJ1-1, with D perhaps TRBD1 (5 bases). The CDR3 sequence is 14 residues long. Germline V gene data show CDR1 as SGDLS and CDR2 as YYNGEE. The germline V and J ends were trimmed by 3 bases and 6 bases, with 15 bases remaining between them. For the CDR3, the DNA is TGTGCCAGCAGCGCCTTGGGGGGGTTAGCTGAAGCTTTCTTT. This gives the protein CASSALGGLAEAFF.

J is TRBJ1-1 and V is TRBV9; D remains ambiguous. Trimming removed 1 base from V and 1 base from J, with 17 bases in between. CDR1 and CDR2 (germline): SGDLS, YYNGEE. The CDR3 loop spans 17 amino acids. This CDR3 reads CASSVSLNRGRNTEAFF. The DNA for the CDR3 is TGTGCCAGCAGCGTATCACTTAACCGCGGGCGGAACACTGAAGCTTTCTTT.

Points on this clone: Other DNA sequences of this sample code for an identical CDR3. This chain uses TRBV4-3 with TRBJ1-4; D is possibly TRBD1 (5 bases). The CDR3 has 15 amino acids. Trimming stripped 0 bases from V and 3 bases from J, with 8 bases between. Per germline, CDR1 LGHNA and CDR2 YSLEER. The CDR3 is CASSQDRGANEKLFF. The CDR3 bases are TGCGCCAGCAGCCAAGACCGGGGGGCTAATGAAAAACTGTTTTTT.

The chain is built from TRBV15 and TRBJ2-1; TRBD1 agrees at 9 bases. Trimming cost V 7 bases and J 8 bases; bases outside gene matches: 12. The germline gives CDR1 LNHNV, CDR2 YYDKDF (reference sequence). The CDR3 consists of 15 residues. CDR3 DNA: TGTGCCACCATCAGCCGGGACAGGGTATTCTATGAGCAGTTCTTC. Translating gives CATISRDRVFYEQFF.

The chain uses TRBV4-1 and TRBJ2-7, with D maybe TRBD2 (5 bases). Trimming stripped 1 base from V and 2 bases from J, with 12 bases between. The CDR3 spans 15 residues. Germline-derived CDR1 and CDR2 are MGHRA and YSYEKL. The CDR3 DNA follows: TGCGCCAGCAGCCAAGCAAGCGGTAGAGCCTACGAGCAGTACTTC. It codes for CASSQASGRAYEQYF.

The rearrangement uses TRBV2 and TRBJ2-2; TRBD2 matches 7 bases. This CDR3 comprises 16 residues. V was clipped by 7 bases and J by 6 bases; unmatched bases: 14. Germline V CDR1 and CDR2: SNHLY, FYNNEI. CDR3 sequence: CASTPGRQGAAGELFF. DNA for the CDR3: TGTGCCAGCACCCCCGGGAGGCAGGGCGCGGCCGGGGAGCTGTTTTTT.

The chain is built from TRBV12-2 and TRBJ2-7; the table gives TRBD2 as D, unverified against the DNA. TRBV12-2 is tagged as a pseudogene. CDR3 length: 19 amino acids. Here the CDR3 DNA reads TGTGCAAGTCGCTTCGAAATACGGAGGGGTGGGACTAAGTTCTACGAGCAGTACTTC. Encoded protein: CASRFEIRRGGTKFYEQYF.

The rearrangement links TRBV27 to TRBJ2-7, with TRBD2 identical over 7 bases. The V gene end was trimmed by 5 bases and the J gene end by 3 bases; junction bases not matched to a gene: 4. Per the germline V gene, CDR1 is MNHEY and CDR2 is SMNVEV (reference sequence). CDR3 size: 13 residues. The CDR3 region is CASSTSVNYEQYF. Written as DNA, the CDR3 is TGTGCCAGCAGTACTAGCGTAAACTACGAGCAGTACTTC.

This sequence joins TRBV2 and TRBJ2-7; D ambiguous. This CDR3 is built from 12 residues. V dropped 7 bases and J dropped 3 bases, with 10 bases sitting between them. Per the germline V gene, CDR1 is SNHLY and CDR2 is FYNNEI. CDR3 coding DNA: TGTGCCAGCACAAAGCGTTACTACGAGCAGTACTTC. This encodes CASTKRYYEQYF. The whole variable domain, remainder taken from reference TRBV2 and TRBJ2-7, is EPEVTQTPSHQVTQMGQEVILRCVPISNHLYFYWYRQILGQKVEFLVSFYNNEISEKSEIFDDQFSVERPDGSNFTLKIRSTKLEDSAMYFCASTKRYYEQYFGPGTRLTVT.

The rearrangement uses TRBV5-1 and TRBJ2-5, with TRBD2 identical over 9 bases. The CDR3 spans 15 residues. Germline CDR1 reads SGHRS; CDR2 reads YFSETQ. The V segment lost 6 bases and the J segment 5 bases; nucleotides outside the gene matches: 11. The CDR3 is CASTVAGLALETQYF. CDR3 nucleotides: TGCGCCAGCACTGTAGCGGGACTAGCTTTGGAGACCCAGTACTTC.

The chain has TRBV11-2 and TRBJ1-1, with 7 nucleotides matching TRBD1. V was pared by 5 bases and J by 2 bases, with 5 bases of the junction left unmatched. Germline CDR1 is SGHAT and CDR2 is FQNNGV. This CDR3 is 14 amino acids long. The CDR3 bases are TGTGCCAGCAGCGTACAGGGGTACAACACTGAAGCTTTCTTT. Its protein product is CASSVQGYNTEAFF. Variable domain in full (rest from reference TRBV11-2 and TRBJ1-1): EAGVAQSPRYKIIEKRQSVAFWCNPISGHATLYWYQQILGQGPKLLIQFQNNGVVDDSQLPKDRFSAERLKGVDSTLKIQPAKLEDSAVYLCASSVQGYNTEAFFGQGTRLTVV.

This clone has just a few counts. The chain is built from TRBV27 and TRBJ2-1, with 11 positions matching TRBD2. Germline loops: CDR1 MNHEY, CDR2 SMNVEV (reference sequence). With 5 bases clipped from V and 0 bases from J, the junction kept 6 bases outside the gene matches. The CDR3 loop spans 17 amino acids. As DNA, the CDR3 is TGTGCCAGCAGTCCTGGACTAGCGGGCACCTCCTACAATGAGCAGTTCTTC. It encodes CASSPGLAGTSYNEQFF.

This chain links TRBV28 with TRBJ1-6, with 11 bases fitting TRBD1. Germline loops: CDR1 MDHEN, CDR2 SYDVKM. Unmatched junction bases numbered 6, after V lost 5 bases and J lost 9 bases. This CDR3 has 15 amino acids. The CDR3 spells CASSPRTGGSSPLHF. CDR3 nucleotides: TGTGCCAGCAGTCCTCGGACAGGGGGCTCTTCACCCCTCCACTTT.

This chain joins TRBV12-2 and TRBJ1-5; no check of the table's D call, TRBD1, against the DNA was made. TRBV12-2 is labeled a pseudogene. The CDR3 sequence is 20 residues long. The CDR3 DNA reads TGTGCAAGTCGCTTTAAGGGGCGGCGCAATACCTTACATAGCAATCAGCCCCAGCATTTT. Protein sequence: CASRFKGRRNTLHSNQPQHF.

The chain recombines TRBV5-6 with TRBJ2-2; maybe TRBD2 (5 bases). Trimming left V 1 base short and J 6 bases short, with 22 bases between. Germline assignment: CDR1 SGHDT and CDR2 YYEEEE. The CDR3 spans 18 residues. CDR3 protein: CASSLTIIRDPIAGELFF. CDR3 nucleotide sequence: TGTGCCAGCAGCTTGACAATCATCCGGGATCCCATCGCCGGGGAGCTGTTTTTT.

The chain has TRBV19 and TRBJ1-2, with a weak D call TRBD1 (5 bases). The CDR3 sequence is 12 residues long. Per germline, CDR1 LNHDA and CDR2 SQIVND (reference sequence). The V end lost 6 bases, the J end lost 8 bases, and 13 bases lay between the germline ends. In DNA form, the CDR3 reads TGTGCCAGTAGGCAGGGCGGGGACGGCTACACCTTC. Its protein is CASRQGGDGYTF.

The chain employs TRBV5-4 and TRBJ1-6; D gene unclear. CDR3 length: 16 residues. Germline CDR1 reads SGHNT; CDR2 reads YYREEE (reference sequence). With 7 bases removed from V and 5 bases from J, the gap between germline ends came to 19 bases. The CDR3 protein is CASSRIWVGDNSPLHF. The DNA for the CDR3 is TGTGCCAGCTCCCGGATCTGGGTCGGAGATAATTCACCCCTCCACTTT.

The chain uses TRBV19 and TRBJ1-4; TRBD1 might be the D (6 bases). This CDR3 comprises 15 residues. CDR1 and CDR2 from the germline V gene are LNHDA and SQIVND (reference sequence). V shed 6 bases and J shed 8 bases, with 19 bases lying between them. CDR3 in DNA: TGTGCCAGTAGAGGGGGAACAGGCAATGGGGAAAAACTGTTTTTT. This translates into CASRGGTGNGEKLFF. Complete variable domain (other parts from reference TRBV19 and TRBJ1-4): DGGITQSPKYLFRKEGQNVTLSCEQNLNHDAMYWYRQDPGQGLRLIYYSQIVNDFQKGDIAEGYSVSREKKESFPLTVTSAQKNPTAFYLCASRGGTGNGEKLFFGSGTQLSVL.

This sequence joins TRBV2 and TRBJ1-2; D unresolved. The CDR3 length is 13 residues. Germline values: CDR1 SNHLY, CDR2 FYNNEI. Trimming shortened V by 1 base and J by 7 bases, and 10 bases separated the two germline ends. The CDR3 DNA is TGTGCCAGCAGTGAAGTGGAGTTTCGTGGCTACACCTTC. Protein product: CASSEVEFRGYTF. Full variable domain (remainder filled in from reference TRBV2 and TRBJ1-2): EPEVTQTPSHQVTQMGQEVILRCVPISNHLYFYWYRQILGQKVEFLVSFYNNEISEKSEIFDDQFSVERPDGSNFTLKIRSTKLEDSAMYFCASSEVEFRGYTFGSGTRLTVV.

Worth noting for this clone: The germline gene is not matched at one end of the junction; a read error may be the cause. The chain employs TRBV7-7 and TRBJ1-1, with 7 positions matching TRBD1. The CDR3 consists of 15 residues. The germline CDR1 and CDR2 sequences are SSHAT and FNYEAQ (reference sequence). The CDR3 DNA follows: TGTGCTAGCAGCTTAGGATCAGGACAGGACACTGAAGCTTTCTTT. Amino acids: CASSLGSGQDTEAFF.